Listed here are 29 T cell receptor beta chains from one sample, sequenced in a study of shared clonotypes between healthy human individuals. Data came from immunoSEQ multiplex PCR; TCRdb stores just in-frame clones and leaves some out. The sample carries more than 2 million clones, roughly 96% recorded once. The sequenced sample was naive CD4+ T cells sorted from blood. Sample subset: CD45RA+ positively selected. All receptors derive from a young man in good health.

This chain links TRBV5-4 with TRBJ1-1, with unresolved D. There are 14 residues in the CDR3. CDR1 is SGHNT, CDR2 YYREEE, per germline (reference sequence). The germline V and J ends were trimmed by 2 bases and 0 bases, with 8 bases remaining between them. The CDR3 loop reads CASSLKGMNTEAFF. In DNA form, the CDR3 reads TGTGCCAGCAGCTTAAAGGGTATGAACACTGAAGCTTTCTTT.

DNA of the CDR3: TGTGCCAGCTCACCTGGGGTCCAAGATTACAATGAGCAGTTCTTC. Amino acids: CASSPGVQDYNEQFF. The V gene is TRBV18, the J gene TRBJ2-1, with D unresolved. The CDR3 has 15 residues. Trimming left V 3 bases short and J 4 bases short, with 13 bases between. Per germline, CDR1 KGHSH and CDR2 LQKENI.

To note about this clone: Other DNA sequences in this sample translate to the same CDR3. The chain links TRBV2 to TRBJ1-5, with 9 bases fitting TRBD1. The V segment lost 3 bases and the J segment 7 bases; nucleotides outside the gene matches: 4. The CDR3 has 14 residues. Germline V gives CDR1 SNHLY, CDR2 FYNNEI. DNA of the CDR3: TGTGCCAGCAGTGAGGGACAGGGAGGGCAGCCCCAGCATTTT. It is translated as CASSEGQGGQPQHF.

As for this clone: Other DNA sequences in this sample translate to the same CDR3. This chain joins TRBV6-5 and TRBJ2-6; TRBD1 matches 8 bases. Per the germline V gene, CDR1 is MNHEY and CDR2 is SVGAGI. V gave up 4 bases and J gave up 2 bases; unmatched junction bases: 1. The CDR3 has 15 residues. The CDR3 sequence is CASSLTGAGANVLTF. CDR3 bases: TGTGCCAGCAGTTTGACAGGGGCTGGGGCCAACGTCCTGACTTTC.

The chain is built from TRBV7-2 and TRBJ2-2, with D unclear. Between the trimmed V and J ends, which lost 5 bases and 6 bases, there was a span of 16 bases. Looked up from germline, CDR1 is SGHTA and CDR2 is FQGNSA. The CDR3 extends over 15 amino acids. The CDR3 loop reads CASSQAVIWAGELFF. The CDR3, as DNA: TGTGCCAGCAGCCAAGCCGTCATCTGGGCCGGGGAGCTGTTTTTT.

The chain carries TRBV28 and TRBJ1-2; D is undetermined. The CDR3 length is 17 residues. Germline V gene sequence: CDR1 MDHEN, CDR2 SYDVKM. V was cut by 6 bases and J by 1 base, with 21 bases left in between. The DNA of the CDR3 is TGTGCCAGCAGAACCGCTGCGGACGGAAGGATTAACTATGGCTACACCTTC. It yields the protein CASRTAADGRINYGYTF.

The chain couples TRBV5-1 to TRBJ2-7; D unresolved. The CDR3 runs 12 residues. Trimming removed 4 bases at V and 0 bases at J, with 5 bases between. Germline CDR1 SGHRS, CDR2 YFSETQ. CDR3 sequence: CASSGLSYEQYF. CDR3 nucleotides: TGCGCCAGCAGCGGCCTCTCCTACGAGCAGTACTTC.

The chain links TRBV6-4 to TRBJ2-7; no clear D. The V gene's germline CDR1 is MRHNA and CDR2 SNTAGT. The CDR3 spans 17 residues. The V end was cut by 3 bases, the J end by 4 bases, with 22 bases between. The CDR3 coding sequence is TGTGCCAGCAGTGAGACGGAATGGATCCCTGCCCCTTACGAGCAGTACTTC. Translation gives CASSETEWIPAPYEQYF.

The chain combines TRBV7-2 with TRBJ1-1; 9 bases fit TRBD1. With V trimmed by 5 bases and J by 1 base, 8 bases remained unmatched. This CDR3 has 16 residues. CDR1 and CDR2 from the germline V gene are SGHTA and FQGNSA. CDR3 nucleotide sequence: TGTGCCAGCAGCCTATCGGGGACAGGGCCGAACACTGAAGCTTTCTTT. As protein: CASSLSGTGPNTEAFF.

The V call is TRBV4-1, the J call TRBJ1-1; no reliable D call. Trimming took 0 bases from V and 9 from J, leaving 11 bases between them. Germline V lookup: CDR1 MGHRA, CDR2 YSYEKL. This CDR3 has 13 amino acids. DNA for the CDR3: TGCGCCAGCAGCCAAGAACCCGTCTCTCAAGCTTTCTTT. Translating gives CASSQEPVSQAFF.

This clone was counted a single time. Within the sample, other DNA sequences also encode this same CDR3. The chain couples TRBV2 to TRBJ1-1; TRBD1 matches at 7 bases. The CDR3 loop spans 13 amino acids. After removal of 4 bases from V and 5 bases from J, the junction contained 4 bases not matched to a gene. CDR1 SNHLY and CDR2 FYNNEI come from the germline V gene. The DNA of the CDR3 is TGTGCCAGCAGTGGACAGGGAGGAACTGAAGCTTTCTTT. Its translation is CASSGQGGTEAFF.

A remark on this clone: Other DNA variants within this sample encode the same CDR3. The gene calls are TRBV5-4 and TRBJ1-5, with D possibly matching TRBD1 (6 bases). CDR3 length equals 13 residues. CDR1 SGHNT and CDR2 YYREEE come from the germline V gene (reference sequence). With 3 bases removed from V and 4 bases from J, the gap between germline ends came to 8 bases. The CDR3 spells CASSSDRNQPQHF. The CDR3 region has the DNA TGTGCCAGCAGCTCAGACAGGAATCAGCCCCAGCATTTT. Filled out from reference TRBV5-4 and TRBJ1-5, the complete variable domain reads ETGVTQSPTHLIKTRGQQVTLRCSSQSGHNTVSWYQQALGQGPQFIFQYYREEENGRGNFPPRFSGLQFPNYSSELNVNALELDDSALYLCASSSDRNQPQHFGDGTRLSIL.

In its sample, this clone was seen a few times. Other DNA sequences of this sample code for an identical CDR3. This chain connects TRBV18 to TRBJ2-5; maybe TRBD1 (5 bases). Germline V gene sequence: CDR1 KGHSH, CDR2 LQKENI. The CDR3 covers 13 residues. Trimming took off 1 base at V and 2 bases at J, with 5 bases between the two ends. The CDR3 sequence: CASSPRQQETQYF. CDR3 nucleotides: TGTGCCAGCTCACCACGACAGCAAGAGACCCAGTACTTC.

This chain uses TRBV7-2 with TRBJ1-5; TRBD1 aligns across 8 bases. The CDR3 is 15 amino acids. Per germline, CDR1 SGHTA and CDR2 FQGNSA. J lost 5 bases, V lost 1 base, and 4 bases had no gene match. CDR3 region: CASSLEAGGHQPQHF. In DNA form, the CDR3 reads TGTGCCAGCAGCTTAGAGGCAGGGGGCCATCAGCCCCAGCATTTT.

As DNA, the CDR3 is TGTGCCAGCAGCTTACGGGCAGGCCTTAGCTCCTACAATGAGCAGTTCTTC. Residues: CASSLRAGLSSYNEQFF. The V gene is TRBV7-2, the J gene TRBJ2-1; no reliable D call. CDR3 length: 17 amino acids. The V end was cut by 2 bases, the J end by 0 bases, with 14 bases between. Germline loops: CDR1 SGHTA, CDR2 FQGNSA.

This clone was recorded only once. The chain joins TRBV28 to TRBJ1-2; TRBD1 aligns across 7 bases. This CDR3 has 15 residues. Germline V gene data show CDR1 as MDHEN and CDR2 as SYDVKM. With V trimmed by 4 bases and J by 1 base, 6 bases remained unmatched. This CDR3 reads CASSSGTEDNYGYTF. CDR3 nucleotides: TGTGCCAGCAGTTCCGGGACAGAAGATAACTATGGCTACACCTTC.

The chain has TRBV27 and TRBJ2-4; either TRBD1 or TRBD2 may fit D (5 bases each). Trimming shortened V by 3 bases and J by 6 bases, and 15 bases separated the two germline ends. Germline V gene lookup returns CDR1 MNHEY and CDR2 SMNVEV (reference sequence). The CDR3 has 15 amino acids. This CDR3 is CASSFRGPAVNIQYF. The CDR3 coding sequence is TGTGCCAGCAGTTTCCGGGGCCCGGCCGTAAACATTCAGTACTTC.

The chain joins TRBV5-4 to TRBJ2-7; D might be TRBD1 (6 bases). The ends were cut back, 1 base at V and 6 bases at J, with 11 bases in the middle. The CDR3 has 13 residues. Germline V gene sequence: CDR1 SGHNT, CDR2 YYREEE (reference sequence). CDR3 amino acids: CASSLTGTGEQYF. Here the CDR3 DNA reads TGTGCCAGCAGCTTGACAGGGACGGGCGAGCAGTACTTC.

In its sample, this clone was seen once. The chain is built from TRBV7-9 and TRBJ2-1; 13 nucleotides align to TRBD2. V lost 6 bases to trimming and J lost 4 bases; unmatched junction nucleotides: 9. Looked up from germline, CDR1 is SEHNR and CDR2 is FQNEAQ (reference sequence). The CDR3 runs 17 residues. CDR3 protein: CASRHTSGGASYNEQFF. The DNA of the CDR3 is TGTGCCAGCAGACATACTAGCGGGGGGGCCTCTTACAATGAGCAGTTCTTC.

CDR3 amino acids: CASSLGGTDNSPLHF. For the CDR3, the DNA is TGTGCCAGCAGCTTAGGTGGGACAGATAATTCACCCCTCCACTTT. V and J are TRBV7-8 and TRBJ1-6; 7 bases are a match to TRBD1. Germline V CDR1 and CDR2: SGHVS, FQNEAQ. Trimming took 1 base from V and 5 from J; bases not matched to a gene: 2. The CDR3 extends over 15 amino acids.

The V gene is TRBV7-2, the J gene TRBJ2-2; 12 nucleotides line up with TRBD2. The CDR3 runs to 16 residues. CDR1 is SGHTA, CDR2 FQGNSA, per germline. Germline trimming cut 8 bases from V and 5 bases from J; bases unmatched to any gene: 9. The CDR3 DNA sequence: TGTGCCAGCCCAACCCCGGGACTAGCGGGTACCGGGGAGCTGTTTTTT. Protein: CASPTPGLAGTGELFF.

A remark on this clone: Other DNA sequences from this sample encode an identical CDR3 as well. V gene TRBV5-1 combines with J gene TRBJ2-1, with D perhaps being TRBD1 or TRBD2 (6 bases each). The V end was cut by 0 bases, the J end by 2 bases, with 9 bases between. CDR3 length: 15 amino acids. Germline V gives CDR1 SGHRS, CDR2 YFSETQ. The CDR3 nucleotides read TGCGCCAGCAGCTTGGATGGGGGGCCCTACAATGAGCAGTTCTTC. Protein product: CASSLDGGPYNEQFF.

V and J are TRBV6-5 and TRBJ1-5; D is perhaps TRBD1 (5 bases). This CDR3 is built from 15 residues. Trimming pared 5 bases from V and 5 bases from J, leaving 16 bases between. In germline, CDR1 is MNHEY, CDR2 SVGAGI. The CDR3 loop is CASSTTRRGDQPQHF. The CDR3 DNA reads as TGTGCCAGCAGTACGACTCGAAGGGGCGATCAGCCCCAGCATTTT.

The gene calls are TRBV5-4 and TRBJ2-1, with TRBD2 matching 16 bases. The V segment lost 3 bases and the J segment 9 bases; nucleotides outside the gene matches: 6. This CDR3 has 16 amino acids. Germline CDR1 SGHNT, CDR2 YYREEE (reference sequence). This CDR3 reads CASSSGLAGGMGEQFF. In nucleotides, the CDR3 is TGTGCCAGCAGCTCGGGACTAGCGGGAGGGATGGGTGAGCAGTTCTTC.

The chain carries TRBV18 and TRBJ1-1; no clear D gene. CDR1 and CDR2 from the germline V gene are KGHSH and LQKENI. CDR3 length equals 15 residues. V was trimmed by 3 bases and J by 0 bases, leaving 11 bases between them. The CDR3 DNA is TGTGCCAGCTCACCGGTGGGCTCCATGAACACTGAAGCTTTCTTT. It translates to CASSPVGSMNTEAFF. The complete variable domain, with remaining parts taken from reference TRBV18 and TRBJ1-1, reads NAGVMQNPRHLVRRRGQEARLRCSPMKGHSHVYWYRQLPEEGLKFMVYLQKENIIDESGMPKERFSAEFPKEGPSILRIQQVVRGDSAAYFCASSPVGSMNTEAFFGQGTRLTVV.

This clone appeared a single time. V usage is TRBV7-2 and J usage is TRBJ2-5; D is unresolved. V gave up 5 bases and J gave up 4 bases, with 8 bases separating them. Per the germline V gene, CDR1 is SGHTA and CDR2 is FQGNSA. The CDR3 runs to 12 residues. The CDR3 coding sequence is TGTGCCAGCAGCGCTGCAGCAGAGACCCAGTACTTC. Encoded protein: CASSAAAETQYF.

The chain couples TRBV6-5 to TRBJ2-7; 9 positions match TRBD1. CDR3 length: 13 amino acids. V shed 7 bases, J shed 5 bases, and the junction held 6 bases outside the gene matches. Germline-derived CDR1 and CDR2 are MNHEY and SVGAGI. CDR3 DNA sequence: TGTGCCAGCACCCGGACAGGGGTACACGAGCAGTACTTC. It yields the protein CASTRTGVHEQYF.

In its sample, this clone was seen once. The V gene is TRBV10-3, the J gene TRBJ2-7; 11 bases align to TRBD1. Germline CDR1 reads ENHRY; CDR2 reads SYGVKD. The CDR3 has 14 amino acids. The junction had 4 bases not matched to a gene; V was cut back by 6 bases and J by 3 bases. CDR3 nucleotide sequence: TGTGCCATCAGCACCGGGACAGGGGGCTACGAGCAGTACTTC. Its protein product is CAISTGTGGYEQYF.

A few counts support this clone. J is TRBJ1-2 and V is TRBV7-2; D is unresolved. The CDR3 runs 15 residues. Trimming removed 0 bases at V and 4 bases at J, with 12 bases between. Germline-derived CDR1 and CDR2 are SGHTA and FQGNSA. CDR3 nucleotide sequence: TGTGCCAGCAGCTTAGCGCTGACACTTGCCTATGGCTACACCTTC. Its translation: CASSLALTLAYGYTF.